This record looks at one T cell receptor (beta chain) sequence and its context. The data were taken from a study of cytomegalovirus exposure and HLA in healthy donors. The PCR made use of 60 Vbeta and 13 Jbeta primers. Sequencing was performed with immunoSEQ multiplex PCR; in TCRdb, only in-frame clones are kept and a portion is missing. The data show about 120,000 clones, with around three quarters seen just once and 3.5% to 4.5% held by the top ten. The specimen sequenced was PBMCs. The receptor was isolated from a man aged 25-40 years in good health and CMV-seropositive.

In DNA form, the CDR3 reads TGTGCCAGCTCACCTTCTACAGGGGACACTGAAGCTTTCTTT. Its protein product is CASSPSTGDTEAFF. The chain recombines TRBV18 with TRBJ1-1; TRBD1 matches at 7 bases. V lost 3 bases and J lost 3; bases outside the gene matches: 4. Germline V gene sequence: CDR1 KGHSH, CDR2 LQKENI. CDR3 length equals 14 residues.